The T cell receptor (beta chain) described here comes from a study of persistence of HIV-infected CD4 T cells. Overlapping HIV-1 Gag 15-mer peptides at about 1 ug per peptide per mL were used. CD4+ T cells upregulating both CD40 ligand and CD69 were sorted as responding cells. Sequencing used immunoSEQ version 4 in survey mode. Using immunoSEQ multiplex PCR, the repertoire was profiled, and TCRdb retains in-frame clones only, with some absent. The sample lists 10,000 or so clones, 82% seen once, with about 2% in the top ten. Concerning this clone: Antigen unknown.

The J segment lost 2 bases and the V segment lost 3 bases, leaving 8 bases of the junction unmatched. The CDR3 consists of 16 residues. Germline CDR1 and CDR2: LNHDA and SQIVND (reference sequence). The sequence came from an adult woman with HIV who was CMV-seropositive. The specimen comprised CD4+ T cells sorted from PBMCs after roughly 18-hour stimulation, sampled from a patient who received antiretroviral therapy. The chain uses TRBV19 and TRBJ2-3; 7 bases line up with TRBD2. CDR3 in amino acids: CASSIREAGFTDTQYF. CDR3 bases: TGTGCCAGTAGTATTCGGGAGGCGGGATTCACAGATACGCAGTATTTT.